Judged by abundance, the clone carrying this TCR beta chain is medium-sized. Profiled with immunoSEQ multiplex PCR; TCRdb holds only in-frame clones, not every one. The sample contains some 270,000 clones, roughly 89% of which appear only once. This entry comes from a study of blood T cell repertoires in COVID-19. V was trimmed by 0 bases and J by 7 bases, leaving 19 bases between them. The CDR3 spans 17 residues. Germline values: CDR1 SGDLS, CDR2 YYNGEE. For recovered donors of Cohort 3, there were two negative PCRs, clearance, or symptom resolution. This TCR derives from a woman aged 55-70 years who had recovered from COVID-19. Sample: PBMCs or T cells enriched from blood (not recorded which). The chain joins TRBV9 to TRBJ2-2; D perhaps matches TRBD1 (5 bases). CDR3 bases: TGTGCCAGCAGCGTAGGGGGTTCCCTCAGGGCCGGCGGGGAGCTGTTTTTT. It specifies CASSVGGSLRAGGELFF. Full variable domain (rest looked up from reference TRBV9 and TRBJ2-2): DSGVTQTPKHLITATGQRVTLRCSPRSGDLSVYWYQQSLDQGLQFLIQYYNGEERAKGNILERFSAQQFPDLHSELNLSSLELGDSALYFCASSVGGSLRAGGELFFGEGSRLTVL.